Listed here are 21 T cell receptor beta chains from one sample, sequenced in a study of regulatory T cells in long-lasting Graves disease (dated by TCRdb to the early 2020s). Library construction relied on multiplex PCR. These reads were obtained on an Illumina HiSeq 4000. CDR3 regions were amplified by Arm-PCR with iRepertoire HTBI primers to construct TCR beta libraries. Through fastp at Q25 and MiXCR, TCRdb rebuilt clones from the public reads, retaining in-frame beta chains. CDR3 protein sequences are deduplicated, and each keeps its most common genes and DNA. The sample profile shows around 450,000 distinct CDR3 sequences; 20% to 25% of them were found once. The ten biggest clones cover about 7% of the sample. The time point label, read with the paper, signifies: persistent/refractory GD, antithyroid drugs over 5 years with positive TRAb. For both TCR sequencing and RNA sequencing, RNA was extracted from PBMCs using TRIzol.

The specimen comprised peripheral blood mononuclear cells (PBMCs), sampled when the disease was refractory, from a patient treated with antithyroid drugs. The receptors originated from a female donor with Graves disease.

This clonotype was counted many times. The chain carries TRBV28 and TRBJ1-5, with D possibly being TRBD1 (5 bases). Germline lookup yields CDR1 MDHEN and CDR2 SYDVKM. This CDR3 region has 15 residues. Trimming shortened V by 3 bases and J by 3 bases, and 12 bases separated the two germline ends. The CDR3 protein is CASSFFEGPNQPQHF. CDR3 bases: TGTGCCAGCAGTTTTTTTGAGGGACCCAATCAGCCCCAGCATTTT.

CDR3 in amino acids: CSVPVPGTQYF. The CDR3 nucleotides read TGCAGCGTGCCCGTACCTGGGACCCAGTACTTC. The J gene is TRBJ2-5, the V gene TRBV29-1, with D unclear. This CDR3 comprises 11 residues. The V gene lost 6 bases and the J gene lost 7 bases, with 12 bases spanning the gap. Germline loops: CDR1 SQVTM, CDR2 ANQGSEA.

This rearrangement joins TRBV10-3 to TRBJ2-2, with 9 bases that match TRBD1. J lost 7 bases, V lost 6 bases, and 6 bases had no gene match. The V gene's germline CDR1 is ENHRY and CDR2 SYGVKD. This CDR3 region has 14 residues. DNA for the CDR3: TGTGCCATCAGGGGGGACAGGGTCGGCGGGGAGCTGTTTTTT. This gives the protein CAIRGDRVGGELFF.

In its sample, this clonotype was seen a few times. The chain links TRBV5-1 to TRBJ2-7; D uncertain. The V end was cut by 2 bases, the J end by 0 bases, with 12 bases between. From germline, CDR1 is SGHRS and CDR2 YFSETQ. The CDR3 extends over 15 amino acids. CDR3 sequence: CASSLGHLSSYEQYF. The CDR3 region has the DNA TGCGCCAGCAGCTTAGGCCACCTGAGCTCCTACGAGCAGTACTTC.

This clonotype was recorded at least ten times. The genes are TRBV28 and TRBJ2-7; 7 bases are a match to TRBD1. The CDR3 loop spans 15 amino acids. The junction had 6 bases not matched to a gene; V was cut back by 4 bases and J by 0 bases. Germline V lookup: CDR1 MDHEN, CDR2 SYDVKM. CDR3 sequence (DNA): TGTGCCAGCAGTTGGGACAGAACGAGCTCCTACGAGCAGTACTTC. Its translation: CASSWDRTSSYEQYF.

This sequence joins TRBV6-1 and TRBJ1-4, with D possibly being TRBD1 (5 bases). V dropped 7 bases and J dropped 7 bases, with 16 bases sitting between them. This CDR3 has 14 amino acids. Germline V gene data show CDR1 as MNHNS and CDR2 as SASEGT. In DNA, the CDR3 is TGTGCCAGCACCACCCCTCAGGGAAGTGAAAAACTGTTTTTT. As protein: CASTTPQGSEKLFF.

At least ten counts were recorded for this clonotype. The V call is TRBV12-3 or TRBV12-4, the J call TRBJ2-6, with D possibly matching TRBD2 (6 bases). The CDR3 runs to 19 residues. V shed 3 bases and J shed 0 bases, with 18 bases lying between them. Written as DNA, the CDR3 is TGTGCCAGCAGTTTGGACGGGGGTTTCTCGCTCTCTGGGGCCAACGTCCTGACTTTC. Its translation is CASSLDGGFSLSGANVLTF.

A few counts support this clonotype. CDR3 DNA sequence: TGTGCCAGCAGCCAGCGGGAGGGCGGCGAGCAGTACTTC. This gives the protein CASSQREGGEQYF. The genes are TRBV3-1 and TRBJ2-7; 9 nucleotides agree with TRBD2. The CDR3 has 13 residues. CDR1 is LGHDT and CDR2 is YNNKEL in the germline V gene (reference sequence). V was pared by 3 bases and J by 6 bases, with 3 bases of the junction left unmatched.

Many counts were recorded for this clonotype. CDR3 DNA sequence: TGTGCCAGCAGTGCTCAAGGGGTAGAGGGCACTGAAGCTTTCTTT. It encodes CASSAQGVEGTEAFF. The chain uses TRBV2 and TRBJ1-1; D is perhaps TRBD1 (5 bases). The length of the CDR3 is 15 residues. CDR1 SNHLY and CDR2 FYNNEI come from the germline V gene. V was clipped by 4 bases and J by 4 bases, with 16 bases between them.

The table lists this clonotype with many counts. V and J are TRBV28 and TRBJ1-1, with D hard to call. Per germline, CDR1 MDHEN and CDR2 SYDVKM. Trimming left V 10 bases short and J 4 bases short, with 16 bases between. The CDR3 length is 13 residues. DNA of the CDR3: TGTGCCACCTGGGGTTTAACGATCACTGAAGCTTTCTTT. This gives the protein CATWGLTITEAFF.

Only a few counts were recorded for this clonotype. The V and J genes are TRBV12-3 or TRBV12-4 and TRBJ1-4, with TRBD1 identical over 7 bases. The V segment lost 6 bases and the J segment 11 bases; nucleotides outside the gene matches: 21. The CDR3 contains 17 residues. The CDR3 here is CASRERGQSSGQGKLFF. CDR3 in DNA: TGTGCCAGCAGAGAGAGGGGACAGAGCTCCGGTCAGGGCAAACTGTTTTTT.

Ten or more counts support this clonotype. The V call is TRBV27, the J call TRBJ2-7; possibly TRBD2 for D (5 bases). The CDR3 has 15 residues. V lost 6 bases and J 7 bases, leaving 22 bases between the germline ends. Per the germline V gene, CDR1 is MNHEY and CDR2 is SMNVEV (reference sequence). The CDR3 sequence: CASSPPGMLRGEQYF. The CDR3 nucleotides are TGTGCCAGCAGCCCCCCCGGGATGCTACGGGGAGAGCAGTACTTC.

This clonotype was seen at least ten times. This CDR3 is CASSFYGPVRGYTF. CDR3 bases: TGTGCCAGCAGTTTTTATGGACCAGTTCGTGGCTACACCTTC. The V call is TRBV6-5, the J call TRBJ1-2, with D uncertain. V lost 4 bases to trimming and J lost 7 bases, with 16 bases between them. The CDR3 has 14 amino acids. Germline CDR1 MNHEY, CDR2 SVGAGI.

This clonotype was counted at least ten times. The J gene is TRBJ2-2, the V gene TRBV28, with D hard to call. Germline V lookup: CDR1 MDHEN, CDR2 SYDVKM. The CDR3 length is 13 residues. V lost 5 bases and J 5 bases, leaving 9 bases between the germline ends. The CDR3 DNA reads as TGTGCCAGCAGTGAACACGGGACCGGGGAGCTGTTTTTT. It translates to CASSEHGTGELFF.

The gene calls are TRBV7-9 and TRBJ1-2; D is undetermined. Germline values: CDR1 SEHNR, CDR2 FQNEAQ (reference sequence). The V gene lost 7 bases and the J gene lost 11 bases, with 17 bases spanning the gap. There are 12 residues in the CDR3. In DNA form, the CDR3 reads TGTGCCAGCATCAATTGGAAAGGATGGTACACCTTC. Its protein product is CASINWKGWYTF.

Only a few counts were recorded for this clonotype. The V and J genes are TRBV19 and TRBJ1-3; 8 bases line up with TRBD1. Germline CDR1 and CDR2: LNHDA and SQIVND (reference sequence). The CDR3 covers 15 residues. V lost 8 bases and J lost 1; bases outside the gene matches: 7. CDR3 bases: TGTGCCAGTGGGGGGACAGGCCATTCTGGAAACACCATATATTTT. This gives the protein CASGGTGHSGNTIYF.

Many counts were recorded for this clonotype. V is TRBV28 and J is TRBJ2-7; tentatively, D is TRBD2 (5 bases). Germline V gene sequence: CDR1 MDHEN, CDR2 SYDVKM. CDR3 length: 14 residues. V was trimmed by 7 bases and J by 1 base, leaving 14 bases between them. CDR3 in amino acids: CASISLVGSYEQYF. The DNA for the CDR3 is TGTGCCAGCATCTCACTAGTAGGGTCCTACGAGCAGTACTTC.

This clonotype has ten or more counts. The chain recombines TRBV25-1 with TRBJ2-5, with D unclear. V lost 2 bases and J lost 3, with 10 bases in between. Germline-derived CDR1 and CDR2 are MGHDK and SYGVNS. This CDR3 has 14 amino acids. This CDR3 reads CASSELGQKETQYF. CDR3 in DNA: TGTGCCAGCAGTGAACTAGGGCAGAAAGAGACCCAGTACTTC. Supplemented by reference TRBV25-1 and TRBJ2-5, the full variable domain reads EADIYQTPRYLVIGTGKKITLECSQTMGHDKMYWYQQDPGMELHLIHYSYGVNSTEKGDLSSESTVSRIRTEHFPLTLESARPSHTSQYLCASSELGQKETQYFGPGTRLLVL.

The chain employs TRBV5-5 and TRBJ1-5; D gene unclear. The CDR3 has 16 amino acids. Germline V gives CDR1 SGHKS, CDR2 YYEKEE (reference sequence). The ends were cut back, 0 bases at V and 3 bases at J, with 13 bases in the middle. CDR3 loop: CASSLVVARPNQPQHF. CDR3 bases: TGTGCCAGCAGCTTGGTAGTGGCCAGACCCAATCAGCCCCAGCATTTT.

Ten or more counts support this clonotype. The V and J genes are TRBV28 and TRBJ1-6; a weak D match, TRBD1 (5 bases). Trimming shortened V by 2 bases and J by 8 bases, and 16 bases separated the two germline ends. The V gene's germline CDR1 is MDHEN and CDR2 SYDVKM. The CDR3 is 16 residues long. The CDR3 reads CASSLGRWQGYSPLHF. As DNA, the CDR3 is TGTGCCAGCAGTTTAGGGAGGTGGCAGGGTTATTCACCCCTCCACTTT. Full variable domain (remainder filled in from reference TRBV28 and TRBJ1-6): DVKVTQSSRYLVKRTGEKVFLECVQDMDHENMFWYRQDPGLGLRLIYFSYDVKMKEKGDIPEGYSVSREKKERFSLILESASTNQTSMYLCASSLGRWQGYSPLHFGNGTRLTVT.

This clonotype occurred many times. The chain is built from TRBV3-1 and TRBJ2-7; D might be TRBD2 (5 bases). The CDR3 spans 15 residues. Germline values: CDR1 LGHDT, CDR2 YNNKEL (reference sequence). Trimming removed 0 bases at V and 2 bases at J, with 11 bases between. Here the CDR3 DNA reads TGTGCCAGCAGCCAAGATTTCGAGACTACCTACGAGCAGTACTTC. The encoded protein is CASSQDFETTYEQYF.